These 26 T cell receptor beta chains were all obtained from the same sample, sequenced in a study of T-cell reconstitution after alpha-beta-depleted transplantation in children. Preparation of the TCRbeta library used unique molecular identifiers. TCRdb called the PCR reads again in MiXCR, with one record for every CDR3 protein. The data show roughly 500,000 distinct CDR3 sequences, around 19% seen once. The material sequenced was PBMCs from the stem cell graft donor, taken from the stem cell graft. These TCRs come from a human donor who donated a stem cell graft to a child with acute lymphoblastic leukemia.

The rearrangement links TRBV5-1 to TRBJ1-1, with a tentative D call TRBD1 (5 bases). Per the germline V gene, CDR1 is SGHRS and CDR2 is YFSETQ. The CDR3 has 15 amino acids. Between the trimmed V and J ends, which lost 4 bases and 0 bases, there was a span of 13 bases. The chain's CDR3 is CASSPWTTMNTEAFF. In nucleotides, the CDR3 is TGCGCCAGCAGCCCGTGGACAACGATGAACACTGAAGCTTTCTTT.

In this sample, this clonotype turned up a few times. CDR3 region: CASSTWFTGELFF. DNA of the CDR3: TGTGCCAGCAGTACGTGGTTCACCGGGGAGCTGTTTTTT. The rearrangement joins TRBV12-3 or TRBV12-4 to TRBJ2-2; D is undetermined. The CDR3 spans 13 residues. The V end lost 5 bases, the J end lost 4 bases, and 8 bases lay between the germline ends.

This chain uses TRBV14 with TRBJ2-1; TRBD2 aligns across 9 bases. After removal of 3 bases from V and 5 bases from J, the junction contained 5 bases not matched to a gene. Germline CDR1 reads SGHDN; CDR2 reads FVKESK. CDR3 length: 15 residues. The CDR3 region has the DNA TGTGCCAGCAGCCACGTAGCGGGAGCTAACAATGAGCAGTTCTTC. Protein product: CASSHVAGANNEQFF.

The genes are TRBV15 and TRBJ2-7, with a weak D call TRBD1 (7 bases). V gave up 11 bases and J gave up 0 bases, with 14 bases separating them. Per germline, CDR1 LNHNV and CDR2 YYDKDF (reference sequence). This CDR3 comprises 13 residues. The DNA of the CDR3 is TGTGCCTGCGGGGACAGATACTCCTACGAGCAGTACTTC. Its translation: CACGDRYSYEQYF.

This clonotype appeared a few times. The CDR3 reads CATSSSGEGNQPQHF. The CDR3 DNA reads as TGTGCCACCAGCAGTTCGGGGGAAGGCAATCAGCCCCAGCATTTT. This chain uses TRBV15 with TRBJ1-5; D is possibly TRBD1 (5 bases). Germline V gene sequence: CDR1 LNHNV, CDR2 YYDKDF (reference sequence). CDR3 length: 15 amino acids. The germline V and J ends were trimmed by 3 bases and 2 bases, with 11 bases remaining between them.

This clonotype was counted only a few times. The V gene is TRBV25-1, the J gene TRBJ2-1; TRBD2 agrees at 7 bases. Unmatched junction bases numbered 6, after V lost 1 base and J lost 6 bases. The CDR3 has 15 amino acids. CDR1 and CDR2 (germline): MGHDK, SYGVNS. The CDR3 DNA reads TGTGCCAGCAGTGAATTCGGGGGGATCCTCAATGAGCAGTTCTTC. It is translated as CASSEFGGILNEQFF.

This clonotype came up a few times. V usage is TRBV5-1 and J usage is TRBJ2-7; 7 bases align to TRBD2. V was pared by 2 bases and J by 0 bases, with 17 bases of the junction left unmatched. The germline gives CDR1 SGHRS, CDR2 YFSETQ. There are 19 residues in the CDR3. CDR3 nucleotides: TGCGCCAGCAGCTTACCTCCACCGAACGGGCGCGGGAGCTCCTACGAGCAGTACTTC. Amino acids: CASSLPPPNGRGSSYEQYF.

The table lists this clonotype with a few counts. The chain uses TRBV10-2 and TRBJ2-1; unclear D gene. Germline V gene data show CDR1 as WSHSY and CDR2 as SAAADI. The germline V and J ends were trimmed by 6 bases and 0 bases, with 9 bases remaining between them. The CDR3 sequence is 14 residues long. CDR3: CASSLRSSYNEQFF. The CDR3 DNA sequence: TGCGCCAGCAGCCTTAGAAGCTCCTACAATGAGCAGTTCTTC.

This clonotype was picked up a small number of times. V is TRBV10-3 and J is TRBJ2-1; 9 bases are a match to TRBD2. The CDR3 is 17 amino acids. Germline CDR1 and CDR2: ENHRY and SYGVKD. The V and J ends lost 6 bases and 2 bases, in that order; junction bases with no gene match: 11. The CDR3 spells CAISAKGLAEPYNEQFF. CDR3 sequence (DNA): TGTGCCATCAGCGCTAAGGGACTAGCCGAGCCCTACAATGAGCAGTTCTTC.

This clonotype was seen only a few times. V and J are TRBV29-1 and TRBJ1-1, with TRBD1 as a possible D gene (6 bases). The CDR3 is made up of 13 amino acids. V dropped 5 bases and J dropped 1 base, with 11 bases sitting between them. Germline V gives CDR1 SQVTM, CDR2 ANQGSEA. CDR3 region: CSVQQGGNTEAFF. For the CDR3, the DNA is TGCAGCGTTCAACAGGGCGGGAACACTGAAGCTTTCTTT.

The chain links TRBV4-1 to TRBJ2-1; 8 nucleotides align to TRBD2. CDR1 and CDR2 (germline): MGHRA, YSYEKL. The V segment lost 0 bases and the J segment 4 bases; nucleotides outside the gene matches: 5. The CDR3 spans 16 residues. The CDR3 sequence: CASSQDLGLGYNEQFF. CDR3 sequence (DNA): TGCGCCAGCAGCCAAGATTTGGGACTAGGATACAATGAGCAGTTCTTC.

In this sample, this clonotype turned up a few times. For the CDR3, the DNA is TGTGCCAGCAGTTCGGTCGGTAGTAGCAATCAGCCCCAGCATTTT. It encodes CASSSVGSSNQPQHF. The rearrangement joins TRBV27 to TRBJ1-5; unclear D gene. The germline gives CDR1 MNHEY, CDR2 SMNVEV (reference sequence). The CDR3 spans 15 residues. V shed 4 bases and J shed 0 bases, with 10 bases lying between them.

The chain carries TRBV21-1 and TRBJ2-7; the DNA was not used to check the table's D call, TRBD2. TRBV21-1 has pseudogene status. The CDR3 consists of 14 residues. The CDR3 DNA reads TGTGCCAGCAGCAGGGGGACTCATGATTACGAGCAGTACTTC. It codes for CASSRGTHDYEQYF.

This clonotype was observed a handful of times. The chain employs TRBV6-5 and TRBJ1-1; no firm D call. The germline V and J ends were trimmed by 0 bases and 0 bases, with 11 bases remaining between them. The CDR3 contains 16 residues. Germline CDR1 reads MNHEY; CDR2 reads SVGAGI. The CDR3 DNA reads TGTGCCAGCAGTTACTCGCTCAGTCACATGAACACTGAAGCTTTCTTT. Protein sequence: CASSYSLSHMNTEAFF.

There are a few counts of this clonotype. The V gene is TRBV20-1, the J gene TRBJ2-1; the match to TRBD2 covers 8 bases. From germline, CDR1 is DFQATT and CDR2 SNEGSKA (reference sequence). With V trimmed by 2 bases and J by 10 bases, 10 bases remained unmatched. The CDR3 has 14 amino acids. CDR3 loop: CSARPPGLAGEQFF. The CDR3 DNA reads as TGCAGTGCTAGACCCCCGGGATTAGCGGGAGAGCAGTTCTTC.

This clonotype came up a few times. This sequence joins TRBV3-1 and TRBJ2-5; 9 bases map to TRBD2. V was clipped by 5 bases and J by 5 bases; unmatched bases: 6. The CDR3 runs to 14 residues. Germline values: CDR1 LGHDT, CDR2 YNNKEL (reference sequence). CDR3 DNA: TGTGCCAGCAGCTCCGTAGCGGGAGACGAGACCCAGTACTTC. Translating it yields CASSSVAGDETQYF.

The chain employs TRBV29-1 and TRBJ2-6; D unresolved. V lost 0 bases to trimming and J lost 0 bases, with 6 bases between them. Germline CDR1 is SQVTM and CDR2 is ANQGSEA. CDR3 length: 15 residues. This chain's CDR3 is CSVEDLNSGANVLTF. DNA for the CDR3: TGCAGCGTTGAAGATCTGAACTCTGGGGCCAACGTCCTGACTTTC.

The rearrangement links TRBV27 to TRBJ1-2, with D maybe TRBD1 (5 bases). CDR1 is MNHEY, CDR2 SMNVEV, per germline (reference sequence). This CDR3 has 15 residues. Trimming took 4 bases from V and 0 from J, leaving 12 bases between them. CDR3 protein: CASSYSGPSNYGYTF. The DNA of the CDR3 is TGTGCCAGCAGTTATTCGGGACCCTCTAACTATGGCTACACCTTC.

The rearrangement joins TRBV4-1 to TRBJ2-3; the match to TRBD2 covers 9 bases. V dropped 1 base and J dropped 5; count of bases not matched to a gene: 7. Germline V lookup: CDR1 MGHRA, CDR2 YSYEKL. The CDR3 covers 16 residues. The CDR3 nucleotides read TGCGCCAGCAGCCAAGGAGCGGGAGGTACGGGAGATACGCAGTATTTT. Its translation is CASSQGAGGTGDTQYF.

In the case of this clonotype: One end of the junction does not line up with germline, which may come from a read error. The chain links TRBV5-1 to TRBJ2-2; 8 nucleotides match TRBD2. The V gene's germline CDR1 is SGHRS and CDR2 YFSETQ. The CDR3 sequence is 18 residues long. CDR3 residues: CASSRHRTSYVDTGVLFF. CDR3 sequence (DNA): TGCGCCAGCAGCCGGCACAGGACTAGCTACGTCGACACCGGGGTGCTGTTTTTT.

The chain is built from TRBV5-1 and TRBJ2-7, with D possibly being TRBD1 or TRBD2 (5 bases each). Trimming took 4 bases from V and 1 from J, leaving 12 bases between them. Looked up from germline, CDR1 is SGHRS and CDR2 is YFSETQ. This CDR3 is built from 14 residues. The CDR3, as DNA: TGCGCCAGCAGCCCAGCTTGGGGGTCCTACGAGCAGTACTTC. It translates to CASSPAWGSYEQYF.

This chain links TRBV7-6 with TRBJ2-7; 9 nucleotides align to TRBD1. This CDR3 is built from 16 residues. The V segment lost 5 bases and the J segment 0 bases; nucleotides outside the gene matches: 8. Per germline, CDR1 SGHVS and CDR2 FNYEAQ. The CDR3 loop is CASSASGTGSSYEQYF. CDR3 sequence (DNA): TGTGCCAGCAGCGCAAGTGGGACAGGGAGCTCCTACGAGCAGTACTTC.

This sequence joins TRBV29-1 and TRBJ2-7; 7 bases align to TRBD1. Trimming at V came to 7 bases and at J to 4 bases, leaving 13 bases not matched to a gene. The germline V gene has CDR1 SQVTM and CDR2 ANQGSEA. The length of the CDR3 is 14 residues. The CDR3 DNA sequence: TGCAGCGCTTACGCCGGGACAGTACCTTACGAGCAGTACTTC. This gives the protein CSAYAGTVPYEQYF.

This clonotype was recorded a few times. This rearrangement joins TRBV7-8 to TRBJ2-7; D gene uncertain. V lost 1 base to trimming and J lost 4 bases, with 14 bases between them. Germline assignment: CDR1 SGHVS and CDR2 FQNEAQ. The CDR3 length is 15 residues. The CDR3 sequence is CASSLVGYSAYEQYF. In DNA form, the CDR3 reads TGTGCCAGCAGCTTAGTTGGTTATAGTGCTTACGAGCAGTACTTC.

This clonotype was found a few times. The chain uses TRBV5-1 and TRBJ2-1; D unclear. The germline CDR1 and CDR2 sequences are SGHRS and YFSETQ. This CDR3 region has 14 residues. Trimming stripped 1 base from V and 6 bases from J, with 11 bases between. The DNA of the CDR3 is TGCGCCAGCAGCTTGTACGGTTCCGGCAATGAGCAGTTCTTC. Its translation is CASSLYGSGNEQFF. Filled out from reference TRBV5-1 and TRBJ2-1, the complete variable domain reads KAGVTQTPRYLIKTRGQQVTLSCSPISGHRSVSWYQQTPGQGLQFLFEYFSETQRNKGNFPGRFSGRQFSNSRSEMNVSTLELGDSALYLCASSLYGSGNEQFFGPGTRLTVL.

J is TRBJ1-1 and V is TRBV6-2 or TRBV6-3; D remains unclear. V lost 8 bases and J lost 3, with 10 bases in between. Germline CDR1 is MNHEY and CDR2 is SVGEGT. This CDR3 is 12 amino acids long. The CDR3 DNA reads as TGTGCCAGCCGGACGGCGGACACTGAAGCTTTCTTT. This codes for CASRTADTEAFF.